The TCR beta chain described here comes from a study of cytomegalovirus exposure and HLA in healthy donors. Remarks on this clone: As yet, its antigen is unknown.

The V and J ends lost 5 bases and 5 bases respectively, with 10 bases between them. This CDR3 has 13 amino acids. CDR1 is LNHDA, CDR2 SQIVND, per germline (reference sequence). Vbeta (60) and Jbeta (13) primers were used in the PCR. Clones were sequenced by immunoSEQ multiplex PCR, and TCRdb holds only the in-frame ones, with some missing. This table holds about 130,000 clones, roughly 83% found once. Overall study results and limits: Reportedly, cytomegalovirus status was diagnosed with high sensitivity and specificity.

Material: PBMCs. The receptor was isolated from a man between 18 and 35 years old in good health and CMV-seropositive. The gene calls are TRBV19 and TRBJ1-5; D perhaps matches TRBD1 (6 bases). DNA of the CDR3: TGTGCCAGTAGTTGGACAGATTATCAGCCCCAGCATTTT. Translation gives CASSWTDYQPQHF.